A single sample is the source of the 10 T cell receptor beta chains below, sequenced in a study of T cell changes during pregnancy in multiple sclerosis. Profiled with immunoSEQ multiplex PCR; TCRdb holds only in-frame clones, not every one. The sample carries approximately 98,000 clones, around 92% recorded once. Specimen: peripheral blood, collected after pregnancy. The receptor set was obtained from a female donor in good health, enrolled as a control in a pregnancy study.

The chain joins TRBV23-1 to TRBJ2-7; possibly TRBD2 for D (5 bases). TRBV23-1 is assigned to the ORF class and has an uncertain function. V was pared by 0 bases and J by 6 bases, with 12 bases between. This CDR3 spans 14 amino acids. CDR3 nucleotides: TGCGCCAGCAGTCAATCGCTGCTAGCTACCGAGCAGTACTTC. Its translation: CASSQSLLATEQYF.

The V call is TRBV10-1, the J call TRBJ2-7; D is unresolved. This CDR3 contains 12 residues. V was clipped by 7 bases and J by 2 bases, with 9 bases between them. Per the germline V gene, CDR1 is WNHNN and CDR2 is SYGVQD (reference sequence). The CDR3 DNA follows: TGCGCCAGCATCACACAAACCTACGAGCAGTACTTC. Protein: CASITQTYEQYF.

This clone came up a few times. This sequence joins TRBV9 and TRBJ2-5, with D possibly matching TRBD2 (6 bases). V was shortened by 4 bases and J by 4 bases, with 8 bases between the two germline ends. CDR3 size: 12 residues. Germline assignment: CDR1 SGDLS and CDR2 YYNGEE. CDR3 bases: TGTGCCAGCAGCCCCGGGGGAGAGACCCAGTACTTC. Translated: CASSPGGETQYF.

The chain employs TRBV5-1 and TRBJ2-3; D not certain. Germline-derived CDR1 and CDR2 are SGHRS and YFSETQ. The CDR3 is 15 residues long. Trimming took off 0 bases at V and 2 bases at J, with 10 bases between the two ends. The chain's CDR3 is CASSLAESHTDTQYF. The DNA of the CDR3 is TGCGCCAGCAGCTTGGCGGAGTCTCACACAGATACGCAGTATTTT.

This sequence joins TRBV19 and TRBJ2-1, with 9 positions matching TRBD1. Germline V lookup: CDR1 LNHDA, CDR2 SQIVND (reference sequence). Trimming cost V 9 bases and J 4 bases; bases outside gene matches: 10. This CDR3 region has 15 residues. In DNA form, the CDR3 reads TGTGCCAGCCGGCACTCGGACAGGGGATACAATGAGCAGTTCTTC. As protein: CASRHSDRGYNEQFF. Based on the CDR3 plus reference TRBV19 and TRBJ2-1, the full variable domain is DGGITQSPKYLFRKEGQNVTLSCEQNLNHDAMYWYRQDPGQGLRLIYYSQIVNDFQKGDIAEGYSVSREKKESFPLTVTSAQKNPTAFYLCASRHSDRGYNEQFFGPGTRLTVL.

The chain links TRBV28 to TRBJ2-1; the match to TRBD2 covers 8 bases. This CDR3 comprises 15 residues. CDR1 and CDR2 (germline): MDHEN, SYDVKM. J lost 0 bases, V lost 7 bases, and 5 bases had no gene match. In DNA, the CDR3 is TGTGCCAGCACCAGCGGGGGAAGCTCCTACAATGAGCAGTTCTTC. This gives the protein CASTSGGSSYNEQFF.

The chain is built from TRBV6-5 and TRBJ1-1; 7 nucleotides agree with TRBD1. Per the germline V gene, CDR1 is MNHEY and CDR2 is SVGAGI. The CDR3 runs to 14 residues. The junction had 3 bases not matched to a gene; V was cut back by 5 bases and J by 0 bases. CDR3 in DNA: TGTGCCAGCAGTCCGACAGGGCTGAACACTGAAGCTTTCTTT. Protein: CASSPTGLNTEAFF.

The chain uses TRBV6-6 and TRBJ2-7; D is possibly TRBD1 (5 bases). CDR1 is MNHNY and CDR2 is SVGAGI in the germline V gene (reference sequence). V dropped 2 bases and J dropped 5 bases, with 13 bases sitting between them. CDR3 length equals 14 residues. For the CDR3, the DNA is TGTGCCAGCAGTTACCTTTCCAGGGTCCACGAGCAGTACTTC. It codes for CASSYLSRVHEQYF.

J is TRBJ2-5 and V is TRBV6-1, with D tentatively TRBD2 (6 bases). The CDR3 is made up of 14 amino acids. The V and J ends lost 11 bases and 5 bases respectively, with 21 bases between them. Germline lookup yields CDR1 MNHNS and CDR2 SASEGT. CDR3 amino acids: CAGNSGLPPETQYF. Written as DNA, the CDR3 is TGTGCCGGCAACTCGGGACTCCCCCCCGAGACCCAGTACTTC.

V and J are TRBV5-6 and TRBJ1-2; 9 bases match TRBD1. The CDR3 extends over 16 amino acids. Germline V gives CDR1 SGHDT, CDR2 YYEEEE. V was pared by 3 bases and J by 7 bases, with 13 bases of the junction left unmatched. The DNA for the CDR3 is TGTGCCAGCAGCTCTACAGGGGGCGCGTTTCTCTTTGGCTACACCTTC. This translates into CASSSTGGAFLFGYTF.